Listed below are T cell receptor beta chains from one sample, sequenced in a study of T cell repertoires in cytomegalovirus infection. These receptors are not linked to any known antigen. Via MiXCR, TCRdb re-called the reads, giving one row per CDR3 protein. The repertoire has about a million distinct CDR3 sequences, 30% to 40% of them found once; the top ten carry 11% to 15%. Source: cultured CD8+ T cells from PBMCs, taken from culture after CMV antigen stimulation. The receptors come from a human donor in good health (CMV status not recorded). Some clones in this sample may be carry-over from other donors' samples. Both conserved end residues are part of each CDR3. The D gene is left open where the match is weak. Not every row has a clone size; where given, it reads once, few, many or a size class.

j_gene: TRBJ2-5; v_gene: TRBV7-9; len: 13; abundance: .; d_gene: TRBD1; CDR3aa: CASTDRDQETQYF; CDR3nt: TGTGCCAGCACCGACAGGGACCAAGAGACCCAGTACTTC
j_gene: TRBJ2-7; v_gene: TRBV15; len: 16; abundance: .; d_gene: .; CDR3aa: CATSHSSSGTLLEQYF; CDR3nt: TGTGCCACCAGCCATTCTTCTTCGGGGACCCTCCTCGAGCAGTACTTC
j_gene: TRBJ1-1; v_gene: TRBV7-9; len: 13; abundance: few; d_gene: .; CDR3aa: CASSFNSPAEAFF; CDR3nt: TGTGCCAGCAGCTTCAACAGCCCGGCTGAAGCTTTCTTT
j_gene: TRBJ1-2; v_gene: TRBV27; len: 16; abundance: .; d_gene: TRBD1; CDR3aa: CASSPIGGTGSGGYTF; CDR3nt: TGTGCCAGCAGTCCGATTGGTGGGACAGGGAGTGGTGGCTACACCTTC
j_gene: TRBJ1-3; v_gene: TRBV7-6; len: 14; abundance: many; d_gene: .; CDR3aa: CASSLGGLGNTIYF; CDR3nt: TGTGCCAGCAGCTTAGGAGGGCTTGGAAACACCATATATTTT
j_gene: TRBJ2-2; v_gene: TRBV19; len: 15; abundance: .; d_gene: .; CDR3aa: CASRGGAGNTGELFF; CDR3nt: TGTGCCAGTAGGGGAGGAGCAGGAAACACCGGGGAGCTGTTTTTT
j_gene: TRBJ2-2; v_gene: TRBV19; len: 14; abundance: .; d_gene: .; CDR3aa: CASLQGDYTGELFF; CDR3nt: TGTGCCAGCTTACAGGGAGACTACACCGGGGAGCTGTTTTTT
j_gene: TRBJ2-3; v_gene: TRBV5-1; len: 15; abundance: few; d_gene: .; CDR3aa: CASSLQPDTGDTQYF; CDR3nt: TGCGCCAGCAGCTTACAGCCTGACACGGGAGATACGCAGTATTTT
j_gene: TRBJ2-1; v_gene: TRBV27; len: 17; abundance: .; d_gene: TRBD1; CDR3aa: CASSLRGGASSYNEQFF; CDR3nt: TGTGCCAGCAGTTTACGAGGGGGCGCCAGCTCCTACAATGAGCAGTTCTTC
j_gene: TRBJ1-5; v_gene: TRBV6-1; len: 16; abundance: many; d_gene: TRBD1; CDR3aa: CASSAYGTGRDQPQHF; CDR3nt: TGTGCCAGCAGTGCCTATGGGACAGGGAGAGATCAGCCCCAGCATTTT
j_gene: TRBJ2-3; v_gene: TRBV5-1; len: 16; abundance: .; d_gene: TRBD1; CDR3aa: CASSLARDRTTDTQYF; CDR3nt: TGCGCCAGCAGCTTGGCCAGGGACAGGACCACAGATACGCAGTATTTT
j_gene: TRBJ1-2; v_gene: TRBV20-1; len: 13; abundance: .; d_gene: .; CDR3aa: CSARGGRTYGYTF; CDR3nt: TGCAGTGCTAGAGGCGGACGGACCTATGGCTACACCTTC
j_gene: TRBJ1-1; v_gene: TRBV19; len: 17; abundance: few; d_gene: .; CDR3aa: CASSTLVRDLTNTEAFF; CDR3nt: TGTGCCAGTAGTACCCTAGTGCGGGACCTCACTAACACTGAAGCTTTCTTT
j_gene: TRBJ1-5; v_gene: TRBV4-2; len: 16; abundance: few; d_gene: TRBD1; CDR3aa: CASSQDGTGQDQPQHF; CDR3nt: TGTGCCAGCAGCCAAGATGGGACAGGGCAAGATCAGCCCCAGCATTTT
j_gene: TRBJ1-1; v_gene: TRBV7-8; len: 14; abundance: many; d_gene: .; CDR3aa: CASSSIIMNTEAFF; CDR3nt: TGTGCCAGCAGCTCTATTATAATGAACACTGAAGCTTTCTTT
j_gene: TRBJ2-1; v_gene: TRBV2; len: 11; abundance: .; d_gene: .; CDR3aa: CVSDRKDEQFF; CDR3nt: TGTGTCAGTGACAGGAAGGATGAGCAGTTCTTC
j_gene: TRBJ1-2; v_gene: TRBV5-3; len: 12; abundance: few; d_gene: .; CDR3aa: CASSSQAYGYTF; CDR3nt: TGTGCCAGCAGCTCGCAGGCATATGGCTACACCTTC
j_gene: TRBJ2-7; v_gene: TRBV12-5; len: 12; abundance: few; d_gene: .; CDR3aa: CASGLVAYEQYF; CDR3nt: TGTGCTAGTGGTTTGGTAGCGTACGAGCAGTACTTC
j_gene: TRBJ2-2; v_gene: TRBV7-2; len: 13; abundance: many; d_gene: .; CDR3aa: CASSFGPTGELFF; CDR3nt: TGTGCCAGCAGCTTTGGGCCCACCGGGGAGCTGTTTTTT
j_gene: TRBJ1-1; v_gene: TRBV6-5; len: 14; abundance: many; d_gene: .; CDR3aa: CASSYSRLNTEAFF; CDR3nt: TGTGCCAGCAGTTACTCGAGGTTGAACACTGAAGCTTTCTTT
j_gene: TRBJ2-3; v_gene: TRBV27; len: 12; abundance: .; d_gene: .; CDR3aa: CASRSGLDTQYF; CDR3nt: TGTGCCAGCAGGTCAGGCCTAGATACGCAGTATTTT
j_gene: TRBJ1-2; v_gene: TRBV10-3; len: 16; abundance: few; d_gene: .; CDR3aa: CAISETGRGANYGYTF; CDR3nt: TGTGCCATCAGTGAGACGGGACGGGGGGCTAACTATGGCTACACCTTC
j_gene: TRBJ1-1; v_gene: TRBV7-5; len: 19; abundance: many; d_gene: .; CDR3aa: CISVLSPARGRKRGTEAFF; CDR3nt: .
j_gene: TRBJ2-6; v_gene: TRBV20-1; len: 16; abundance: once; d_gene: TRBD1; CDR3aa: CSARATGGSGANVLTF; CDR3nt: TGCAGTGCTAGGGCTACAGGGGGCTCTGGGGCCAACGTCCTGACTTTC
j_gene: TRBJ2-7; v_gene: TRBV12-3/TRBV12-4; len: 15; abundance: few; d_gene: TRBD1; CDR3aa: CASSFSGGGRYEQYF; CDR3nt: TGTGCCAGCAGTTTCTCAGGGGGCGGTCGCTACGAGCAGTACTTC
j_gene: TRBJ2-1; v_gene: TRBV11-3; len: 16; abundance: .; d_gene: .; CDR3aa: CASSSRPSTGLDEQFF; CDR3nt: TGTGCCAGCAGCTCGCGACCCTCAACAGGGTTAGATGAGCAGTTCTTC
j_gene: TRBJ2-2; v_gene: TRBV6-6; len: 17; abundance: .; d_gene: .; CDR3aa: CASSYSTGLLNTGELFF; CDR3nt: TGTGCCAGCAGTTACTCGACAGGACTCTTGAACACCGGGGAGCTGTTTTTT
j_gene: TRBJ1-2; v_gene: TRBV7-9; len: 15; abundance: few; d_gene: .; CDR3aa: CASSLGGGRNYGYTF; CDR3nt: TGTGCCAGCAGCTTAGGGGGGGGAAGAAACTATGGCTACACCTTC